This TCR beta chain was documented in a study of identical twins. Notes on the study in general: Where beta out-of-frame sequences were concerned, excess twin sharing was weaker. Fewer insertions characterized abundant cord blood beta clonotypes, whereas memory repertoires showed none. The conclusions drew on cross-sectional statistical analysis instead of tracking the same donors.

A universal primer site was created by template switching, with the cDNA bearing unique molecular identifiers. Using its own MiXCR run on the 5' RACE reads, TCRdb lists one record per CDR3 protein. The sample has 750,000 to 950,000 distinct CDR3 sequences; more than 9% are singletons. This clonotype was counted at least ten times. What it recognizes is unknown. The CDR3 has 14 amino acids. Trimming removed 0 bases from V and 7 bases from J, with 9 bases in between. The same sample was also used in a study of yellow fever vaccine responses in identical twins.

The receptor's source is a woman between 18 and 29 years old in good health. The chain links TRBV12-3 or TRBV12-4 to TRBJ2-2, with D uncertain. The sample was PBMCs. CDR3 nucleotides: TGTGCCAGCAGTTTAGCACCCAAGGGCGGGGAGCTGTTTTTT. It translates to CASSLAPKGGELFF.